This record concerns one T cell receptor (beta chain) sequence. Its matching antigen is unknown. This entry comes from a study of cytomegalovirus exposure and HLA in healthy donors. 13 Jbeta primers and 60 Vbeta primers were used for the PCR. Assay: immunoSEQ multiplex PCR; the TCRdb copy retains only in-frame clones and omits some. Here the sample spans roughly 260,000 clones, 84% being singletons. Study-wide findings and caveats: Presence/absence analysis assumed near-uniform sequencing depth across donors. Indistinguishable V segments, including TRBV6-2 and TRBV6-3, were excluded. Later analysis reportedly placed an Asian-associated ancestry cluster below the roughly 670-donor mean in N-insertions. Data from an earlier analysis indicated that most TCR beta V segments were productive either about 87% or about 30% of the time.

The junction had 2 bases not matched to a gene; V was cut back by 4 bases and J by 0 bases. The CDR3 extends over 15 amino acids. Germline V lookup: CDR1 LGHNA, CDR2 YSLEER. V is TRBV4-3 and J is TRBJ2-1; TRBD2 agrees at 8 bases. Sequences were obtained from PBMCs. The clonotype originates from a woman between 40 and 50 years old in good health and CMV-seropositive. The CDR3 region is CASSRAGGSYNEQFF. The CDR3 DNA follows: TGCGCCAGCAGCCGGGCGGGAGGCTCCTACAATGAGCAGTTCTTC.